One sample yielded the 14 T cell receptor beta chains listed below, sequenced in a study of cytomegalovirus exposure and HLA in healthy donors. With 60 Vbeta and 13 Jbeta primers, the PCR was carried out. Sequencing used immunoSEQ multiplex PCR; TCRdb keeps in-frame clones, though not all of them. There are under 200,000 clones in the sample; around 77% occur only once, and about 1.4% lies in the top ten. Source material: PBMCs. The source is a woman aged 25 to 39 in good health and CMV-seronegative.

This chain connects TRBV30 to TRBJ1-1; TRBD1 is a possible D gene (6 bases). The CDR3 totals 14 residues. Trimming removed 0 bases at V and 3 bases at J, with 11 bases between. Germline values: CDR1 GTSNPN, CDR2 SVGIG (reference sequence). CDR3 DNA: TGTGCCTGGAGTGTAGGGGGGGGCCACACTGAAGCTTTCTTT. The encoded protein is CAWSVGGGHTEAFF.

V and J are TRBV12-2 and TRBJ2-2; no DNA check was done on the table's D call, TRBD1. TRBV12-2 is reported as a pseudogene. The CDR3 consists of 15 residues. The CDR3 DNA is TGTGCAAGTCGCTTAGAATCAGGGGCTGGCGGGGAGCTGTTTTTT. Encoded protein: CASRLESGAGGELFF.

On this clone itself: Other nucleotide sequences in the sample specify the same CDR3. The chain has TRBV5-1 and TRBJ2-3; 8 positions match TRBD2. CDR1 is SGHRS, CDR2 YFSETQ, per germline. The CDR3 runs 15 residues. Trimming cost V 0 bases and J 3 bases; bases outside gene matches: 3. The chain's CDR3 is CASSLDAGGTDTQYF. The CDR3 DNA is TGCGCCAGCAGCTTGGATGCGGGGGGAACAGATACGCAGTATTTT.

The chain has TRBV2 and TRBJ2-2; 9 bases agree with TRBD2. With 2 bases clipped from V and 6 bases from J, the junction kept 7 bases outside the gene matches. CDR1 and CDR2 from the germline V gene are SNHLY and FYNNEI. The CDR3 has 16 amino acids. The CDR3 nucleotides are TGTGCCAGCAGTGAAATGCTAGCGGGGATCCCCGGGGAGCTGTTTTTT. This sequence encodes CASSEMLAGIPGELFF.

The chain employs TRBV9 and TRBJ2-4; 7 bases map to TRBD1. The germline gives CDR1 SGDLS, CDR2 YYNGEE. The trim removed 0 bases at V and 7 bases at J, leaving 4 bases unmatched. The CDR3 covers 14 residues. CDR3 protein: CASSVESRGNIQYF. DNA for the CDR3: TGTGCCAGCAGCGTAGAATCCAGGGGGAACATTCAGTACTTC.

This clone has a handful of counts. The chain couples TRBV5-4 to TRBJ2-3; no definite D call. The CDR3 has 13 amino acids. Germline assignment: CDR1 SGHNT and CDR2 YYREEE (reference sequence). Trimming pared 4 bases from V and 4 bases from J, leaving 10 bases between. DNA for the CDR3: TGTGCCAGCAGCCCGTTAGAATCAGATACGCAGTATTTT. Translation gives CASSPLESDTQYF.

This chain joins TRBV7-9 and TRBJ2-4; 8 positions match TRBD1. Unmatched junction bases numbered 5, after V lost 5 bases and J lost 8 bases. Per the germline V gene, CDR1 is SEHNR and CDR2 is FQNEAQ (reference sequence). The CDR3 contains 13 residues. This CDR3 is CASSHRDRYIQYF. The DNA of the CDR3 is TGTGCCAGCAGCCACCGGGACAGGTACATTCAGTACTTC.

The chain links TRBV2 to TRBJ2-5; the match to TRBD1 covers 8 bases. J was trimmed by 4 bases and V by 7 bases; bases with no gene match: 5. This CDR3 has 13 residues. Germline values: CDR1 SNHLY, CDR2 FYNNEI. The CDR3 loop reads CASNGQGRETQYF. CDR3 sequence (DNA): TGTGCCAGCAACGGACAGGGAAGAGAGACCCAGTACTTC. Together with reference TRBV2 and TRBJ2-5, the CDR3 gives the full variable domain: EPEVTQTPSHQVTQMGQEVILRCVPISNHLYFYWYRQILGQKVEFLVSFYNNEISEKSEIFDDQFSVERPDGSNFTLKIRSTKLEDSAMYFCASNGQGRETQYFGPGTRLLVL.

This clone was picked up one time. The chain is built from TRBV6-5 and TRBJ1-2, with a possible D match to TRBD1 (5 bases). Trimming cost V 8 bases and J 8 bases, with 21 bases left between them. The germline V gene encodes CDR1 MNHEY and CDR2 SVGAGI. This CDR3 is 14 amino acids long. The CDR3 sequence: CASGLPRVGHGYTF. The DNA of the CDR3 is TGTGCCAGCGGCCTCCCCCGGGTCGGACACGGCTACACCTTC.

The chain carries TRBV2 and TRBJ2-5; TRBD2 is a possible D gene (6 bases). The J call could be wrong; TRBJ2-7 is a better fit for the DNA end. Germline CDR1 and CDR2: SNHLY and FYNNEI. This CDR3 is built from 16 residues. CDR3 region: CASRGGRVIGSYEQYF. CDR3 coding DNA: TGTGCCAGCAGGGGGGGTCGGGTTATAGGATCCTACGAGCAGTACTTC.

The chain joins TRBV19 to TRBJ2-7, with D perhaps matching TRBD1 (6 bases). There are 13 residues in the CDR3. Germline CDR1 reads LNHDA; CDR2 reads SQIVND (reference sequence). V lost 10 bases and J lost 0, with 13 bases in between. This CDR3 reads CATAGQLSYEQYF. The CDR3 nucleotides are TGTGCCACCGCCGGACAGCTCTCCTACGAGCAGTACTTC.

In regard to this clone: This same CDR3 is encoded by further DNA sequences in the sample. The chain employs TRBV5-1 and TRBJ2-3; perhaps TRBD1 as D (5 bases). V lost 0 bases, J lost 1 base, and 6 bases lay in between. The CDR3 has 14 amino acids. Germline loops: CDR1 SGHRS, CDR2 YFSETQ. The CDR3 loop is CASSLGGGTDTQYF. The CDR3 nucleotides read TGCGCCAGCAGCTTGGGGGGCGGCACAGATACGCAGTATTTT.

The chain couples TRBV5-1 to TRBJ2-5; maybe TRBD2 (5 bases). The V gene's germline CDR1 is SGHRS and CDR2 YFSETQ. The CDR3 contains 14 residues. V was cut by 2 bases and J by 9 bases, with 17 bases left in between. The CDR3 DNA reads TGCGCCAGCAGCTTCGCGGGCCCCTTGGAGGCCCAGTACTTC. Amino acid sequence: CASSFAGPLEAQYF.

The CDR3 nucleotides are TGTGCCAGCAGCCGTCAGGGAATTTATGGAAACACCATATATTTT. Its translation is CASSRQGIYGNTIYF. The chain is built from TRBV12-1 and TRBJ1-3; whether TRBD1, the table's D call, matches the DNA was not checked. TRBV12-1 is recorded as a pseudogene. The CDR3 extends over 15 amino acids.